This is a list of T cell receptor beta chains from one sample in a study of identical twins. MiXCR, applied by TCRdb to the 5' RACE reads, yields one record per CDR3 protein. In the table there are 250,000 or so distinct CDR3 sequences, about 9% of which are singletons. These data are also associated with another study on yellow fever vaccine responses in identical twins.

Sequencing was done on a sample of CD8+ T cells sorted from blood. Every receptor here comes from a woman younger than 30 in good health. Each CDR3 is given with its conserved first and last residue.

j_call: TRBJ1-1
v_call: TRBV7-9
cdr3_aa: CASSFPDRTTEAFF

j_call: TRBJ2-5
v_call: TRBV7-2
cdr3_aa: CASSPGGRLETQYF

j_call: TRBJ2-3
v_call: TRBV11-2
cdr3_aa: CASSLDRLAGVGVSADTQYF

j_call: TRBJ1-1
v_call: TRBV9
cdr3_aa: CASSGSGQPKNTEAFF

j_call: TRBJ2-2
v_call: TRBV5-6
cdr3_aa: CASSLDGGVDTGELFF

j_call: TRBJ2-2
v_call: TRBV6-1
cdr3_aa: CASNAGTENTGELFF

j_call: TRBJ2-5
v_call: TRBV6-5
cdr3_aa: CASSYQGHQETQYF

j_call: TRBJ2-1
v_call: TRBV7-9
cdr3_aa: CASRPTGPTYNEQFF

j_call: TRBJ2-1
v_call: TRBV12-3/TRBV12-4
cdr3_aa: CASSFPGSSYNEQFF

j_call: TRBJ2-2
v_call: TRBV6-5
cdr3_aa: CASSYGLGELFF

j_call: TRBJ2-1
v_call: TRBV5-1
cdr3_aa: CASSLSRVNEQFF

j_call: TRBJ2-1
v_call: TRBV14
cdr3_aa: CASSPHPTLMFF

j_call: TRBJ2-5
v_call: TRBV12-3/TRBV12-4
cdr3_aa: CASSSRTGREETQYF